Included here is one T cell receptor (beta chain) sequence, with context. What it binds is unknown. These data are taken from a study of shared clonotypes between healthy human individuals. Findings of the study overall: Investigators expected sequencing depth to affect clonotype sharing among donors. A reduction in generation probabilities was seen for non-shared clonotypes relative to those shared by all four donors.

The authors distributed each subset's genomic DNA evenly over several immunoSEQ plates. Produced via immunoSEQ multiplex PCR; TCRdb's table is partial and in-frame only. The sample comprises about 2 million clones, about 95% of which are singletons, and 0.9% to 1.5% rests with the top ten. CD8 cells classed as naive were CD45RO-negative and positively selected for CCR7, excluding terminally differentiated effector memory CD45RA+ cells. Trimming took off 2 bases at V and 0 bases at J, with 14 bases between the two ends. The CDR3 loop spans 16 amino acids. In germline, CDR1 is MNHEY, CDR2 SMNVEV (reference sequence).

The receptor comes from a man aged 18 to 29 in good health. The chain couples TRBV27 to TRBJ2-7; D tentatively fits TRBD1 or TRBD2 (5 bases each). Sequenced material: naive CD8+ T cells sorted from blood. CDR3 residues: CASSLAEGSGSYEQYF. CDR3 in DNA: TGTGCCAGCAGTTTAGCTGAGGGGTCGGGCTCCTACGAGCAGTACTTC.